This T cell receptor (beta chain) originates from a study of immune cell composition in non-small cell lung cancer. The ends were cut back, 0 bases at V and 13 bases at J, with 16 bases in the middle. Germline assignment: CDR1 LNHDA and CDR2 SQIVND (reference sequence). The CDR3 contains 14 residues. Profiling relied on immunoSEQ multiplex PCR, and the TCRdb table lists in-frame clones only, not all of them. This table holds some 2,500 clones, over 60% found once. The origin of this receptor is a human donor with non-small cell lung cancer. This chain joins TRBV19 and TRBJ2-1; D call uncertain. The sequencing input was lung tumor tissue. Here the CDR3 reads CASSIDWAQRDQFF. In nucleotides, the CDR3 is TGTGCCAGTAGTATAGATTGGGCCCAAAGAGATCAGTTCTTC.